The 24 T cell receptor beta chains given below trace back to one sample, sequenced in a study of blood T cell repertoires in COVID-19. This table comes from immunoSEQ multiplex PCR, and its TCRdb copy is limited to in-frame clones, with some not included. The sample includes 55,000 to 75,000 clones, roughly 77% of them seen just once. The sequenced sample was peripheral blood. These receptors were taken from a human donor in a cohort sampled during active COVID-19.

J is TRBJ2-7 and V is TRBV7-2; 12 bases fit TRBD2. Germline assignment: CDR1 SGHTA and CDR2 FQGNSA. Trimming cost V 1 base and J 3 bases; bases outside gene matches: 1. The CDR3 runs 15 residues. CDR3: CASSLETSGSYEQYF. DNA for the CDR3: TGTGCCAGCAGCTTAGAGACTAGCGGGAGCTACGAGCAGTACTTC.

The chain recombines TRBV2 with TRBJ2-1; TRBD2 aligns across 10 bases. The CDR3 sequence is 15 residues long. The trim removed 6 bases at V and 6 bases at J, leaving 8 bases unmatched. Germline CDR1 reads SNHLY; CDR2 reads FYNNEI. CDR3 in amino acids: CASSVSGRNGNEQFF. The CDR3 bases are TGTGCCAGCAGCGTTAGCGGGAGGAATGGCAATGAGCAGTTCTTC.

The J gene is TRBJ2-2, the V gene TRBV19; TRBD2 aligns across 8 bases. Germline-derived CDR1 and CDR2 are LNHDA and SQIVND (reference sequence). The CDR3 has 16 amino acids. J gave up 3 bases and V 5 bases, and 8 bases lay outside the gene matches. CDR3 DNA sequence: TGTGCCAGTAGTTTCCCGGGAGGGATGGACACCGGGGAGCTGTTTTTT. Translation gives CASSFPGGMDTGELFF.

The chain recombines TRBV7-6 with TRBJ2-2; 8 nucleotides match TRBD1. The CDR3 totals 14 residues. CDR1 SGHVS and CDR2 FNYEAQ come from the germline V gene. The J segment lost 5 bases and the V segment lost 3 bases, leaving 2 bases of the junction unmatched. CDR3 DNA: TGTGCCAGCAGCTTGAACAGGGGGACCGGGGAGCTGTTTTTT. It encodes CASSLNRGTGELFF.

The chain couples TRBV25-1 to TRBJ2-7; 7 bases line up with TRBD2. This CDR3 region has 14 residues. Germline-derived CDR1 and CDR2 are MGHDK and SYGVNS. The V and J ends lost 5 bases and 5 bases, in that order; junction bases with no gene match: 9. CDR3 nucleotides: TGTGCCAGCAGTCCCGGCGGGAGAAAAGACGAGCAGTACTTC. Translating gives CASSPGGRKDEQYF.

The rearrangement uses TRBV10-2 and TRBJ1-2; tentative D call: TRBD1 (6 bases). The germline gives CDR1 WSHSY, CDR2 SAAADI. Trimming stripped 7 bases from V and 0 bases from J, with 30 bases between. This CDR3 is 20 amino acids long. CDR3 amino acids: CASTTRPFSTGVPSNYGYTF. In DNA form, the CDR3 reads TGCGCCAGCACGACACGCCCCTTCTCGACAGGAGTCCCTTCTAACTATGGCTACACCTTC.

The chain carries TRBV27 and TRBJ1-4; no firm D call. Per the germline V gene, CDR1 is MNHEY and CDR2 is SMNVEV (reference sequence). CDR3 length: 16 residues. V lost 2 bases and J lost 4, with 14 bases in between. The CDR3 nucleotides read TGTGCCAGCAGTTTAGGCAGTCCAACCAATAATGAAAAACTGTTTTTT. Protein product: CASSLGSPTNNEKLFF.

The rearrangement joins TRBV19 to TRBJ1-1; TRBD1 matches at 7 bases. This CDR3 is 15 amino acids long. Per the germline V gene, CDR1 is LNHDA and CDR2 is SQIVND (reference sequence). V lost 5 bases to trimming and J lost 1 base; unmatched junction nucleotides: 7. The CDR3 here is CASSPLRTGNTEAFF. The CDR3 nucleotides read TGTGCCAGTAGTCCCCTGCGGACAGGGAACACTGAAGCTTTCTTT.

The V and J genes are TRBV13 and TRBJ2-1; D is perhaps TRBD2 (6 bases). Per the germline V gene, CDR1 is PRHDT and CDR2 is FYEKMQ (reference sequence). This CDR3 comprises 15 residues. The V end lost 6 bases, the J end lost 4 bases, and 16 bases lay between the germline ends. The CDR3 loop is CASRESGLPYNEQFF. The CDR3 nucleotides are TGTGCCAGCAGAGAATCCGGACTACCTTACAATGAGCAGTTCTTC.

The genes are TRBV27 and TRBJ1-2; TRBD1 matches at 9 bases. This CDR3 is 16 amino acids long. Trimming took 2 bases from V and 2 from J; bases not matched to a gene: 6. Germline V lookup: CDR1 MNHEY, CDR2 SMNVEV (reference sequence). CDR3 sequence (DNA): TGTGCCAGCAGTTTAGGGCGGACAGGGGCCAACTATGGCTACACCTTC. It yields the protein CASSLGRTGANYGYTF.

This clone was seen only a few times. The chain has TRBV28 and TRBJ1-5; the D is unclear. The germline CDR1 and CDR2 sequences are MDHEN and SYDVKM. V lost 9 bases to trimming and J lost 7 bases, with 22 bases between them. The CDR3 is made up of 15 amino acids. This CDR3 is CASGLVGLVNQPQHF. The CDR3 region has the DNA TGTGCCAGTGGGTTGGTGGGCCTGGTAAACCAGCCCCAGCATTTT.

The chain recombines TRBV7-8 with TRBJ2-7; 7 bases fit TRBD2. CDR1 and CDR2 (germline): SGHVS, FQNEAQ. J gave up 1 base and V 5 bases, and 8 bases lay outside the gene matches. The CDR3 totals 15 residues. The CDR3 loop is CASSKLSGASYEQYF. The CDR3 DNA follows: TGTGCCAGCAGCAAGCTAAGCGGGGCTTCCTACGAGCAGTACTTC.

As regards this clone: Other DNA sequences in the sample encode the same CDR3. The rearrangement links TRBV28 to TRBJ2-7, with 10 bases that match TRBD1. Trimming took 6 bases from V and 2 from J; bases not matched to a gene: 4. Per germline, CDR1 MDHEN and CDR2 SYDVKM. The CDR3 contains 14 residues. The CDR3 nucleotides read TGTGCCAGCAGCGGGACAGGGGACCCCTACGAGCAGTACTTC. Translation gives CASSGTGDPYEQYF.

This clone was seen a few times. The sample carries other DNA sequences with the same CDR3. This chain links TRBV24-1 with TRBJ2-2; unclear D gene. Trimming removed 5 bases at V and 4 bases at J, with 7 bases between. The CDR3 is made up of 13 amino acids. Germline loops: CDR1 KGHDR, CDR2 SFDVKD. The CDR3 here is CATSVSGTGELFF. Here the CDR3 DNA reads TGTGCCACCAGTGTCTCGGGCACCGGGGAGCTGTTTTTT.

The chain employs TRBV6-6 and TRBJ2-7; 10 bases fit TRBD1. The CDR3 totals 15 residues. The germline CDR1 and CDR2 sequences are MNHNY and SVGAGI (reference sequence). V lost 6 bases, J lost 0 bases, and 5 bases stayed unmatched. CDR3: CASRYGQGVSYEQYF. DNA for the CDR3: TGTGCCAGCAGATACGGACAGGGGGTCTCCTACGAGCAGTACTTC.

This chain joins TRBV18 and TRBJ2-7; D gene unclear. V lost 0 bases, J lost 5 bases, and 11 bases lay in between. Germline V CDR1 and CDR2: KGHSH, LQKENI. This CDR3 comprises 14 residues. The CDR3 DNA reads as TGTGCCAGCTCACCACCTCTAGTATATCACGAGCAGTACTTC. Translation: CASSPPLVYHEQYF.

J is TRBJ2-7 and V is TRBV18; 7 bases are shared with TRBD1. Trimming removed 6 bases from V and 4 bases from J; junction bases left unmatched: 6. Germline V gene sequence: CDR1 KGHSH, CDR2 LQKENI. The CDR3 loop spans 13 amino acids. This chain's CDR3 is CASSRDSLYEQYF. The DNA for the CDR3 is TGTGCCAGCTCCCGGGACAGCCTTTACGAGCAGTACTTC.

This chain uses TRBV5-1 with TRBJ1-2; TRBD1 matches at 10 bases. The CDR3 runs to 14 residues. The germline CDR1 and CDR2 sequences are SGHRS and YFSETQ. Trimming removed 4 bases from V and 8 bases from J; junction bases left unmatched: 8. The CDR3 here is CASSHRDRGRGYTF. For the CDR3, the DNA is TGCGCCAGCAGCCACCGGGACAGGGGACGCGGCTACACCTTC. The complete variable domain, with remaining parts taken from reference TRBV5-1 and TRBJ1-2, reads KAGVTQTPRYLIKTRGQQVTLSCSPISGHRSVSWYQQTPGQGLQFLFEYFSETQRNKGNFPGRFSGRQFSNSRSEMNVSTLELGDSALYLCASSHRDRGRGYTFGSGTRLTVV.

The chain has TRBV10-3 and TRBJ2-1; TRBD1 might be the D (6 bases). The CDR3 loop spans 14 amino acids. Germline assignment: CDR1 ENHRY and CDR2 SYGVKD. Trimming stripped 6 bases from V and 0 bases from J, with 9 bases between. Here the CDR3 DNA reads TGTGCCATCAGGGGGGCGGTCTCCTACAATGAGCAGTTCTTC. Translated, it gives CAIRGAVSYNEQFF.

This clone was counted a few times. The V gene is TRBV5-5, the J gene TRBJ2-1; the match to TRBD2 covers 9 bases. J was trimmed by 7 bases and V by 2 bases; bases with no gene match: 7. The CDR3 length is 15 residues. Germline assignment: CDR1 SGHKS and CDR2 YYEKEE (reference sequence). The CDR3 reads CASSFYGLAGNEQFF. As DNA, the CDR3 is TGTGCCAGCAGCTTTTACGGTCTAGCGGGAAATGAGCAGTTCTTC.

The chain employs TRBV2 and TRBJ1-5, with D perhaps TRBD1 (5 bases). CDR3 length: 12 residues. Trimming cost V 4 bases and J 4 bases, with 5 bases left between them. From germline, CDR1 is SNHLY and CDR2 FYNNEI. CDR3 residues: CASSGQNQPQHF. The CDR3 region has the DNA TGTGCCAGCAGTGGACAGAATCAGCCCCAGCATTTT.

A single count supports this clone. This chain's CDR3 is CASSYPGQLIDSGANVLTF. CDR3 nucleotides: TGTGCCAGCAGTTACCCGGGACAACTTATCGACTCTGGGGCCAACGTCCTGACTTTC. This chain links TRBV6-2 or TRBV6-3 with TRBJ2-6, with a possible D match to TRBD1 (6 bases). The CDR3 covers 19 residues. V was pared by 2 bases and J by 0 bases, with 17 bases between. Per the germline V gene, CDR1 is MNHEY and CDR2 is SVGEGT.

The genes are TRBV7-2 and TRBJ2-5, with 10 bases that match TRBD2. V lost 1 base, J lost 5 bases, and 10 bases stayed unmatched. Germline V lookup: CDR1 SGHTA, CDR2 FQGNSA. The CDR3 totals 17 residues. The chain's CDR3 is CASSLGPAGGLMETQYF. CDR3 DNA: TGTGCCAGCAGCTTAGGTCCAGCGGGAGGGCTGATGGAGACCCAGTACTTC.

V usage is TRBV6-2 or TRBV6-3 and J usage is TRBJ2-7; 7 nucleotides match TRBD1. J was trimmed by 5 bases and V by 6 bases; bases with no gene match: 13. The CDR3 consists of 15 residues. The germline V gene encodes CDR1 MNHEY and CDR2 SVGEGT. DNA of the CDR3: TGTGCCAGCAGCGACCGGACAGGAGGTCTGGACGAGCAGTACTTC. It specifies CASSDRTGGLDEQYF.